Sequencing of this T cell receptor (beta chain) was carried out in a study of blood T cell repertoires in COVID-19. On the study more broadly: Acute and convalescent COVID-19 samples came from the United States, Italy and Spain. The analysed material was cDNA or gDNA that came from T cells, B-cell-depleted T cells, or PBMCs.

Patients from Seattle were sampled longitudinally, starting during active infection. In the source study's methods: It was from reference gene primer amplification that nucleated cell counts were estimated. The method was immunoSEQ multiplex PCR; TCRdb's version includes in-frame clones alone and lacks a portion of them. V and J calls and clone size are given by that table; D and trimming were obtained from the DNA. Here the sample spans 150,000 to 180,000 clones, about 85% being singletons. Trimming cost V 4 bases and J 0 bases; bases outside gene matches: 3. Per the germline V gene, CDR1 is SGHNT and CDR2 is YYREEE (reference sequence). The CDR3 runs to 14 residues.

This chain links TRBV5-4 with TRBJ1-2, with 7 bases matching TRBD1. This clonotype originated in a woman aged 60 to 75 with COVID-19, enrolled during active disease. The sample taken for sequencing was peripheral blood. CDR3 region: CASSPRGPNYGYTF. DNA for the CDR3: TGTGCCAGCAGCCCGAGGGGGCCTAACTATGGCTACACCTTC.